The rows below give T cell receptor beta chains drawn from one sample of a study of vaccination effects on CD4 cells after COVID-19. Clones were sequenced by immunoSEQ multiplex PCR, and TCRdb holds only the in-frame ones, with some missing. The sample carries around 50,000 clones, nearly 75% recorded once. These receptors have no identified antigens. The material was CD4+ T cells from PBMCs cultured without peptide, obtained after COVID-19 vaccination. All receptors derive from a human donor who had a prior SARS-CoV-2 infection. The conserved cysteine and the conserved F or W are not part of the CDR3 here. Clone size is stated in some rows and not others, as once, few, many or a class when expanded.

>TRBJ2-3|TRBV21-1|NA
ASSRVSGGGDTQY
>TRBJ1-5|TRBV19|NA
ASSMGQVGIGNQPQH
>TRBJ2-7|TRBV2|NA
ASRPRGYEQY
>TRBJ2-2|TRBV5-8|NA
ASSYALGAVNTGELF
>TRBJ2-7|TRBV6-5|few
ASSWEPGQSEQY
>TRBJ2-5|TRBV6-6|NA
ASSPARRTKRGLLETQY
>TRBJ1-5|TRBV30|NA
AWSEGNSNQPQH
>TRBJ2-3|TRBV29-1|NA
SVPASGGFTDTQY
>TRBJ2-1|TRBV18|NA
ASSPPGREGEQF
>TRBJ1-6|TRBV27|few
ASSLSVSSQGDSPLH
>TRBJ2-1|TRBV13|few
ASSPLTRASADSGTV
>TRBJ1-5|TRBV7-8|once
ASSLDWAMSNQPQH
>TRBJ1-4|TRBV2|NA
ASRGALGSATNEKLF
>TRBJ2-1|TRBV5-4|NA
ASSMERGHNEQF
>TRBJ1-2|TRBV5-1|NA
ASSSLNYGYT
>TRBJ1-6|TRBV6-2/TRBV6-3|few
ASSYANSPLH
>TRBJ1-6|TRBV6-6|NA
ASRGQSWGKTPLH
>TRBJ2-5|TRBV29-1|NA
SVCSMGETQY
>TRBJ2-5|TRBV11-3|NA
ASSPSEGSETQY
>TRBJ1-1|TRBV6-5|NA
ASSYRGRDTEAF
>TRBJ2-3|TRBV5-3|NA
ARSSGGRGDTQY
>TRBJ2-1|TRBV11-3|NA
ASSFRGEQF
>TRBJ1-2|TRBV11-3|NA
ATGLLGYYGYT
>TRBJ2-5|TRBV18|NA
ASSPARAETQY
>TRBJ2-3|TRBV7-8|few
ASCLAGSDTQY
>TRBJ1-1|TRBV6-6|NA
ASSRTENTEAF
>TRBJ1-2|TRBV5-5|NA
ASSPQGFYGYT
>TRBJ2-1|TRBV3-1/TRBV3-2|NA
ASSQGRRGGQNEQF
>TRBJ1-1|TRBV7-8|NA
ASSLVGETEAF
>TRBJ2-1|TRBV6-2/TRBV6-3|few
ASSYRRYNEQF
>TRBJ2-5|TRBV5-4|NA
ASGLGAHQETQY
>TRBJ2-3|TRBV29-1|few
SVDGLDTQY
>TRBJ1-4|TRBV2|NA
ASMKRNEKLF
>TRBJ2-2|TRBV10-3|once
AISGGGIGGELF
>TRBJ2-3|TRBV5-1|NA
ASSPRIGTSGSKADTQY
>TRBJ2-7|TRBV7-2|NA
ASSLEGGETVKY
>TRBJ1-1|TRBV7-9|few
ASSPRSVVEAF
>TRBJ2-1|TRBV3-1/TRBV3-2|NA
ASSRGSYNEQF
>TRBJ1-4|TRBV9|NA
ASSTSGQDNEKLF
>TRBJ1-2|TRBV4-1|NA
ASSQDPGTYGYT
>TRBJ1-1|TRBV6-6|NA
ASRWELGQNTEAF
>TRBJ2-1|TRBV4-2|NA
ASSQVAGTWDEQF
>TRBJ2-7|TRBV27|NA
ASSLTVGRSYEQY
>TRBJ1-2|TRBV27|NA
ASKGRPLGYGYT
>TRBJ2-3|TRBV3-1/TRBV3-2|NA
ASSLGLAHMRTDTQY
>TRBJ2-7|TRBV2|few
ASSSAPGNYEQY
>TRBJ2-3|TRBV24-1|NA
ATSERQGDTSTQY
>TRBJ2-5|TRBV24-1|NA
ATSDLTSGQETQY
>TRBJ1-3|TRBV9|NA
ASSVSGGNTIY
>TRBJ2-5|TRBV10-2|few
ASGLSTWETQY
>TRBJ1-5|TRBV6-5|NA
ASSYSIQQPQH
>TRBJ2-1|TRBV19|NA
ASRDLAGSYNEQF
>TRBJ1-1|TRBV6-4|NA
ASSDSQGTTEAF